This passage covers 12 T cell receptor beta chains from one sample sequenced in a study of blood T cell repertoires in COVID-19 (TCRdb year 2020). Library method: the immunoSEQ multiplex PCR assay. TCRdb took this table from immuneACCESS and kept in-frame rearrangements with V and J called. Such tables lack part of the clones; where checked against another copy, unresolved V genes explain under half of the gap, and the rest is unexplained. Here the sample has approximately 240,000 clones; about 83% occur a single time. The top ten hold over 0.95% of the sample. Sequencing was performed on peripheral blood. The receptors come from a woman aged 25 to 45 with COVID-19, enrolled during active disease.

The chain carries TRBV18 and TRBJ1-4, with TRBD1 as a possible D gene (6 bases). Trimming left V 6 bases short and J 5 bases short, with 16 bases between. The length of the CDR3 is 15 residues. Per germline, CDR1 KGHSH and CDR2 LQKENI. The CDR3 loop is CASSTTGNLNEKLFF. The DNA of the CDR3 is TGTGCCAGCTCTACCACAGGGAATCTAAATGAAAAACTGTTTTTT.

This clone was found many times. The rearrangement uses TRBV19 and TRBJ2-7, with D possibly being TRBD2 (6 bases). Trimming took off 5 bases at V and 4 bases at J, with 18 bases between the two ends. The CDR3 is made up of 15 amino acids. The V gene's germline CDR1 is LNHDA and CDR2 SQIVND (reference sequence). The CDR3 DNA is TGTGCCAGTAGTCCCGGGCGGGGAACCTTTTACGAGCAGTACTTC. Its protein is CASSPGRGTFYEQYF.

The chain couples TRBV18 to TRBJ1-2; 12 nucleotides agree with TRBD1. Germline loops: CDR1 KGHSH, CDR2 LQKENI. The CDR3 spans 14 residues. Unmatched junction bases numbered 3, after V lost 6 bases and J lost 4 bases. The CDR3 loop reads CASSQGQGAYGYTF. In nucleotides, the CDR3 is TGTGCCAGCTCGCAGGGACAGGGGGCCTATGGCTACACCTTC. Combining the CDR3 with reference TRBV18 and TRBJ1-2 gives the whole variable domain NAGVMQNPRHLVRRRGQEARLRCSPMKGHSHVYWYRQLPEEGLKFMVYLQKENIIDESGMPKERFSAEFPKEGPSILRIQQVVRGDSAAYFCASSQGQGAYGYTFGSGTRLTVV.

This sequence joins TRBV9 and TRBJ1-3, with D hard to call. The CDR3 sequence is 15 residues long. V lost 3 bases and J 4 bases, leaving 14 bases between the germline ends. Germline loops: CDR1 SGDLS, CDR2 YYNGEE. CDR3 nucleotides: TGTGCCAGCAGCGCCCCCGTGGCTTCAGGAAACACCATATATTTT. This codes for CASSAPVASGNTIYF.

CDR3 protein: CASSRDRGIPEAFF. The CDR3 DNA is TGTGCCAGCAGCCGGGACAGGGGGATCCCTGAAGCTTTCTTT. The chain combines TRBV7-9 with TRBJ1-1; 11 bases are shared with TRBD1. The ends lost 5 bases at V and 6 bases at J; junction bases unmatched: 5. CDR1 and CDR2 from the germline V gene are SEHNR and FQNEAQ (reference sequence). CDR3 size: 14 residues.

V usage is TRBV24-1 and J usage is TRBJ2-2; D gene uncertain. The V end lost 4 bases, the J end lost 4 bases, and 9 bases lay between the germline ends. The CDR3 has 14 residues. CDR1 is KGHDR and CDR2 is SFDVKD in the germline V gene. The CDR3 protein is CATSEPRGTGELFF. The CDR3 bases are TGTGCCACCAGTGAACCCCGAGGCACCGGGGAGCTGTTTTTT.

Points on this clone: The sample carries other DNA sequences with the same CDR3. The rearrangement uses TRBV7-9 and TRBJ2-7; the match to TRBD1 covers 8 bases. Germline lookup yields CDR1 SEHNR and CDR2 FQNEAQ (reference sequence). J gave up 2 bases and V 5 bases, and 2 bases lay outside the gene matches. The CDR3 totals 13 residues. The CDR3 spells CASSLDRAYEQYF. DNA for the CDR3: TGTGCCAGCAGCCTGGACAGGGCCTACGAGCAGTACTTC.

The chain couples TRBV4-3 to TRBJ2-1, with 7 bases fitting TRBD1. This CDR3 spans 13 amino acids. V lost 5 bases, J lost 6 bases, and 4 bases stayed unmatched. Germline V gene sequence: CDR1 LGHNA, CDR2 YSLEER. The CDR3 coding sequence is TGCGCCAGCAGCTCCCGACAGGGCAATGAGCAGTTCTTC. It is translated as CASSSRQGNEQFF.

The CDR3 loop reads CASSYADRAGGYTF. The CDR3 coding sequence is TGTGCCAGCAGTTACGCGGACAGGGCTGGGGGCTACACCTTC. V is TRBV28 and J is TRBJ1-2; 8 bases fit TRBD1. Germline V lookup: CDR1 MDHEN, CDR2 SYDVKM. Trimming removed 4 bases from V and 8 bases from J; junction bases left unmatched: 9. This CDR3 has 14 amino acids.

The J gene is TRBJ1-5, the V gene TRBV6-6; D is possibly TRBD1 (6 bases). This CDR3 is 15 amino acids long. Germline-derived CDR1 and CDR2 are MNHNY and SVGAGI (reference sequence). The ends were cut back, 5 bases at V and 7 bases at J, with 18 bases in the middle. The CDR3 region is CASSAVTGPAQPQHF. The CDR3, as DNA: TGTGCCAGCAGTGCCGTAACAGGGCCCGCGCAGCCCCAGCATTTT.

The V and J genes are TRBV9 and TRBJ2-1; TRBD1 is a possible D gene (5 bases). V lost 0 bases and J 7 bases, leaving 11 bases between the germline ends. CDR3 length equals 14 residues. Per germline, CDR1 SGDLS and CDR2 YYNGEE. The CDR3 nucleotides read TGTGCCAGCAGCGTAGCGACAGATAGGAATGAGCAGTTCTTC. Amino acids: CASSVATDRNEQFF.

The V call is TRBV29-1, the J call TRBJ1-2, with D unresolved. The germline V and J ends were trimmed by 3 bases and 4 bases, with 12 bases remaining between them. CDR3 length: 13 amino acids. Germline CDR1 and CDR2: SQVTM and ANQGSEA. CDR3: CSVERQRIYGYTF. As DNA, the CDR3 is TGCAGCGTTGAGAGGCAGAGGATCTATGGCTACACCTTC.